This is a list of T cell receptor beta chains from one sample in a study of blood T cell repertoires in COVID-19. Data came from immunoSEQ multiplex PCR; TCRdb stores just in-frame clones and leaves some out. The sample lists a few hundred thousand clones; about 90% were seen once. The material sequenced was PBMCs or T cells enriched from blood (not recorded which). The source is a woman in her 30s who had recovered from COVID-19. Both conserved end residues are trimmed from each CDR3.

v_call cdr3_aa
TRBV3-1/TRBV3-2 ASSQGLAGEGGYT
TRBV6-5 ASNKGQASTDTQY
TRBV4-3 ASSQDRQGVNTEAF
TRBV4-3 ASSQDRWAGVGNEQF
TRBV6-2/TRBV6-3 ASSDSRAYGYT
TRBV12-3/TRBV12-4 ASGGPGYREF
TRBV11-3 ASSLDSPEQF
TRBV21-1 ASSKTGDLYEQY
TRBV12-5 ASGLYGKDREGHGYT
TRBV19 ASRQGQGYTEAF
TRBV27 ASSLGGVGSYEQY
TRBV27 ASSLNPGGTSYNEQF
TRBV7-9 ASSLGTGANSGANVLT
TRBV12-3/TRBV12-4 ASSRGTTDTQY
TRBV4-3 ASSQLQGTVVYNEQF
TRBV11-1 ASSLASQNRDEQY
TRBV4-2 ASSPSGSYNEQF
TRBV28 ASSLGGDSYEQY
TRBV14 ASRSGTYEQY
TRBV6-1 ASSEGREGNTIY
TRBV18 ASSPGLSYEQY
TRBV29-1 SVEVGQGNYGYT
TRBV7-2 ASSMDRAYEQY
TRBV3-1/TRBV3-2 ASSRGLALRTDTQY
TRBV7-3 ASSLTMSYNEQF
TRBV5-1 ASSPTGGFGNYGYT
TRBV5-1 ASSFQGETQY
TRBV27 ASSPSPGVYGYT
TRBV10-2 ATRSGARDTEAF